The next 5 T cell receptor beta chains were all read from a single sample in a study. TCRdb called the RT-PCR reads again in MiXCR, with one record for every CDR3 protein. Altogether approximately 720,000 distinct CDR3 sequences are present, 13% to 15% being singletons, with the ten largest covering 3.6%. Sequenced material: memory CD4+ T cells from blood. The receptors come from a female donor in good health, serving as a healthy control.

The chain employs TRBV2 and TRBJ2-1; D might be TRBD1 (6 bases). The CDR3 contains 14 residues. Germline CDR1 is SNHLY and CDR2 is FYNNEI. V lost 8 bases to trimming and J lost 3 bases, with 14 bases between them. Here the CDR3 reads CASRNRDRYNEQFF. The CDR3 DNA follows: TGTGCCAGCCGGAACAGGGATCGCTACAATGAGCAGTTCTTC.

There are many counts of this clonotype. The rearrangement uses TRBV29-1 and TRBJ1-1, with TRBD1 identical over 8 bases. Trimming removed 6 bases from V and 8 bases from J; junction bases left unmatched: 14. Germline-derived CDR1 and CDR2 are SQVTM and ANQGSEA. The length of the CDR3 is 14 residues. The CDR3: CSVGTAQGASEAFF. The CDR3 DNA reads TGCAGCGTAGGGACCGCCCAGGGGGCATCAGAAGCTTTCTTT.

This clonotype was detected ten times or more. The chain employs TRBV7-2 and TRBJ1-2; D not certain. This CDR3 region has 11 residues. The germline V gene encodes CDR1 SGHTA and CDR2 FQGNSA. The germline V and J ends were trimmed by 5 bases and 7 bases, with 8 bases remaining between them. CDR3 nucleotides: TGTGCCAGCAGCCTACTCAGTGGCTACACCTTC. It translates to CASSLLSGYTF. The full variable domain, in which reference TRBV7-2 and TRBJ1-2 provide the parts outside the CDR3, is GAGVSQSPSNKVTEKGKDVELRCDPISGHTALYWYRQSLGQGLEFLIYFQGNSAPDKSGLPSDRFSAERTGGSVSTLTIQRTQQEDSAVYLCASSLLSGYTFGSGTRLTVV.

This clonotype was recorded many times. The rearrangement uses TRBV10-3 and TRBJ2-5; D unresolved. Trimming pared 5 bases from V and 5 bases from J, leaving 12 bases between. The CDR3 runs to 13 residues. Germline assignment: CDR1 ENHRY and CDR2 SYGVKD. CDR3 sequence reads: CAISTTGPETQYF. As DNA, the CDR3 is TGTGCCATCAGTACCACGGGCCCGGAGACCCAGTACTTC.

The chain carries TRBV6-2 or TRBV6-3 and TRBJ2-7, with D uncertain. V was pared by 2 bases and J by 3 bases, with 14 bases between. The CDR3 length is 15 residues. Looked up from germline, CDR1 is MNHEY and CDR2 is SVGEGT. The CDR3 region has the DNA TGTGCCAGCAGTTACGGTCTTGTAGTGAGCTACGAGCAGTACTTC. Amino acid sequence: CASSYGLVVSYEQYF.